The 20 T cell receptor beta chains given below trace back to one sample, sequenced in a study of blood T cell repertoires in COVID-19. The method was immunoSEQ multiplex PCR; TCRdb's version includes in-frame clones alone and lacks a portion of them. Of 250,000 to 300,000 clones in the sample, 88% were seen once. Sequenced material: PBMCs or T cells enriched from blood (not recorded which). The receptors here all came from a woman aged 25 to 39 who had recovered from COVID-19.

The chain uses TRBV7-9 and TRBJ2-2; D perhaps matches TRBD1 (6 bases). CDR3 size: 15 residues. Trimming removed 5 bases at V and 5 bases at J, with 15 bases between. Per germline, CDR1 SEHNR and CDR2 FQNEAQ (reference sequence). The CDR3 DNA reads TGTGCCAGCAGCGACCCGGGACATATGACCGGGGAGCTGTTTTTT. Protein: CASSDPGHMTGELFF. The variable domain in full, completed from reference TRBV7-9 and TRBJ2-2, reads DTGVSQNPRHKITKRGQNVTFRCDPISEHNRLYWYRQTLGQGPEFLTYFQNEAQLEKSRLLSDRFSAERPKGSFSTLEIQRTEQGDSAMYLCASSDPGHMTGELFFGEGSRLTVL.

The DNA for the CDR3 is TGTGCCAGCAGCTTGAACCCAGGGGGTGAAAAACTGTTTTTT. This gives the protein CASSLNPGGEKLFF. The genes are TRBV5-6 and TRBJ1-4; 7 bases fit TRBD1. The ends lost 1 base at V and 7 bases at J; junction bases unmatched: 4. Germline V gene lookup returns CDR1 SGHDT and CDR2 YYEEEE. There are 14 residues in the CDR3.

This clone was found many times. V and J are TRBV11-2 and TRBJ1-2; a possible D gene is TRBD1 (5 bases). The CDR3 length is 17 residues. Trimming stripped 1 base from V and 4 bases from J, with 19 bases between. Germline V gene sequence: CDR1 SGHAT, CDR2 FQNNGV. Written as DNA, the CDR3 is TGTGCCAGCAGCTTAGTGGGGGACTCCGGGCGTTTCTATGGCTACACCTTC. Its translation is CASSLVGDSGRFYGYTF.

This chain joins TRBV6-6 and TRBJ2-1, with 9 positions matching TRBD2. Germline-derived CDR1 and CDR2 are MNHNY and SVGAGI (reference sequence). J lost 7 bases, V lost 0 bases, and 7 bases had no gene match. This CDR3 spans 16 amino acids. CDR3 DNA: TGTGCCAGCAGTTACTCGGCGGGGGCGGGAGGGAATGAGCAGTTCTTC. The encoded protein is CASSYSAGAGGNEQFF.

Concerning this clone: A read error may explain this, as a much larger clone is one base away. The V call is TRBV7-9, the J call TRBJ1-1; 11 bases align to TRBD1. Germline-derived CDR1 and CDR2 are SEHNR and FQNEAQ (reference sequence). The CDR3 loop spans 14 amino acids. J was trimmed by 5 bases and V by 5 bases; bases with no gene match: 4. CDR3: CASSPDRGPTEAFF. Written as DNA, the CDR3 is TGTGCCAGCAGCCCGGACAGGGGGCCTACTGAAGCTTTCTTT. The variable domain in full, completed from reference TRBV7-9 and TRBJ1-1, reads DTGVSQNPRHKITKRGQNVTFRCDPISEHNRLYWYRQTLGQGPEFLTYFQNEAQLEKSRLLSDRFSAERPKGSFSTLEIQRTEQGDSAMYLCASSPDRGPTEAFFGQGTRLTVV.

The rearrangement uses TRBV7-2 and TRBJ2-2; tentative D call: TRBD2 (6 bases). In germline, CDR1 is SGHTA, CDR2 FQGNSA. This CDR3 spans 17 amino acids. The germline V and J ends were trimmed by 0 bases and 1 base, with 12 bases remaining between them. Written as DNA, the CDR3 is TGTGCCAGCAGCTTAGCCAGTTGGGGACTGAACACCGGGGAGCTGTTTTTT. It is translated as CASSLASWGLNTGELFF.

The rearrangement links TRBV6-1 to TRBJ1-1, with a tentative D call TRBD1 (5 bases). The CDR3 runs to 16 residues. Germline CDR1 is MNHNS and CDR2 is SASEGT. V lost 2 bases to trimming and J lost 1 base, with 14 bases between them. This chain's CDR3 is CASSESWGGWNTEAFF. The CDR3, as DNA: TGTGCCAGCAGTGAAAGCTGGGGGGGGTGGAACACTGAAGCTTTCTTT.

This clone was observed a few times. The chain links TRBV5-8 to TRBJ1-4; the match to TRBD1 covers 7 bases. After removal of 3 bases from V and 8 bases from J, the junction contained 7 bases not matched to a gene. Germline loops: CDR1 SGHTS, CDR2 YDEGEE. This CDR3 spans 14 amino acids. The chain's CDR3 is CASSSGTAGEKLFF. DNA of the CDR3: TGTGCCAGCAGCTCCGGGACAGCTGGAGAAAAACTGTTTTTT.

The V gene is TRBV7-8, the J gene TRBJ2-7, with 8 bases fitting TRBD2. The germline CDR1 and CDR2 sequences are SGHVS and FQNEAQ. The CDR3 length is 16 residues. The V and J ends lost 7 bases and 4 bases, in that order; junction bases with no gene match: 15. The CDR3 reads CASTGAGAGVLYEQYF. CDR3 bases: TGTGCCAGCACCGGAGCGGGGGCAGGGGTTTTGTACGAGCAGTACTTC.

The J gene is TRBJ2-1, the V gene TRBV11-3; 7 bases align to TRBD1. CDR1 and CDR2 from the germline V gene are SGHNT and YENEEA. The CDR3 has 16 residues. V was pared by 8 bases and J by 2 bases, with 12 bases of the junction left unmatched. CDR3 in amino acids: CASAKKTGNAYNEQFF. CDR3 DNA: TGTGCCAGCGCTAAAAAGACAGGGAACGCCTACAATGAGCAGTTCTTC.

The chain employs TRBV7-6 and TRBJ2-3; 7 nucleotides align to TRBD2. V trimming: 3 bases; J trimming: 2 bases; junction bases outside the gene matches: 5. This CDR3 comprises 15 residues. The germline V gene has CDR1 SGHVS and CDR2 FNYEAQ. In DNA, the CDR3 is TGTGCCAGCAGCTTCGGCGGGGGTAACACAGATACGCAGTATTTT. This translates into CASSFGGGNTDTQYF. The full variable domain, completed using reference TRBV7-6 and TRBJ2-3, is GAGVSQSPRYKVTKRGQDVALRCDPISGHVSLYWYRQALGQGPEFLTYFNYEAQQDKSGLPNDRFSAERPEGSISTLTIQRTEQRDSAMYRCASSFGGGNTDTQYFGPGTRLTVL.

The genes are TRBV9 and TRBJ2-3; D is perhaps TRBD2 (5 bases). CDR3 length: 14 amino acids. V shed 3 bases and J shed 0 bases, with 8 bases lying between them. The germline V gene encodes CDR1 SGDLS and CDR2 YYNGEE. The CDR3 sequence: CASSARTSTDTQYF. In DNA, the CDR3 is TGTGCCAGCAGCGCGCGGACTAGCACAGATACGCAGTATTTT.

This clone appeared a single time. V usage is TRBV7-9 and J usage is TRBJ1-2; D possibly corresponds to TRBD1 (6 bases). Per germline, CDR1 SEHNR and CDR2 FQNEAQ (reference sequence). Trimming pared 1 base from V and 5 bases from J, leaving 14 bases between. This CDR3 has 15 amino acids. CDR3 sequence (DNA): TGTGCCAGCAGCTTAGGAGAGGACAGAATTTATGGCTACACCTTC. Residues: CASSLGEDRIYGYTF.

Written as DNA, the CDR3 is TGCGCCAGCAGCTCTCAGGGGCTGGACGAGCAGTACTTC. This codes for CASSSQGLDEQYF. The rearrangement links TRBV5-1 to TRBJ2-7; D possibly corresponds to TRBD1 (6 bases). Trimming removed 3 bases at V and 5 bases at J, with 12 bases between. The CDR3 has 13 amino acids. Per the germline V gene, CDR1 is SGHRS and CDR2 is YFSETQ.

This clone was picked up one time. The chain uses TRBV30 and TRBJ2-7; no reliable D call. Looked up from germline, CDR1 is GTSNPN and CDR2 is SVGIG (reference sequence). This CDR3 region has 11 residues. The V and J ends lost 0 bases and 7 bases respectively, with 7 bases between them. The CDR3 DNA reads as TGTGCCTGGAGTGTCTTAGAAGAGCAGTACTTC. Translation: CAWSVLEEQYF.

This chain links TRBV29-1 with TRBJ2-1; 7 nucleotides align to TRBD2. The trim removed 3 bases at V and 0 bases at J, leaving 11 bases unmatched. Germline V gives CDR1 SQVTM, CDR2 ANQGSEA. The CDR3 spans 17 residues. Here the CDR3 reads CSVEGLAATSSYNEQFF. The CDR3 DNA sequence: TGCAGCGTTGAGGGTCTAGCGGCAACTTCCTCCTACAATGAGCAGTTCTTC.

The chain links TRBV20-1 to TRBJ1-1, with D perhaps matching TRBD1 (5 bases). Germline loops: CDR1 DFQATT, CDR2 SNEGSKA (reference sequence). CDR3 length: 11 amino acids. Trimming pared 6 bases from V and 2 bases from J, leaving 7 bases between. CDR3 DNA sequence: TGCAGTGCGGGGCATAACACTGAAGCTTTCTTT. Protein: CSAGHNTEAFF.

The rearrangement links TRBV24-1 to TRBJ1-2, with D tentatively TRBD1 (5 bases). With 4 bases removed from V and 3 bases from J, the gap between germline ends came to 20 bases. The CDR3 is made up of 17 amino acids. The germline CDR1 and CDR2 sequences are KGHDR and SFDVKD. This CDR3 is CATSDQTSAGIHYGYTF. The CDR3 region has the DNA TGTGCCACCAGTGACCAAACCTCCGCAGGGATCCACTATGGCTACACCTTC.

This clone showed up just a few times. The CDR3 region is CASSPGGGAKPQHF. Written as DNA, the CDR3 is TGTGCCAGCAGCCCTGGAGGGGGCGCAAAGCCCCAGCATTTT. This chain links TRBV4-2 with TRBJ1-5; 7 nucleotides align to TRBD1. The trim removed 4 bases at V and 8 bases at J, leaving 8 bases unmatched. CDR1 is LGHNA, CDR2 YNFKEQ, per germline. CDR3 length: 14 residues.

This CDR3 reads CAWSVDRGFSPLHF. The CDR3 bases are TGTGCCTGGAGTGTAGACAGGGGGTTTTCACCCCTCCACTTT. The gene calls are TRBV30 and TRBJ1-6; 9 bases line up with TRBD1. Germline V gene data show CDR1 as GTSNPN and CDR2 as SVGIG (reference sequence). With 0 bases clipped from V and 9 bases from J, the junction kept 3 bases outside the gene matches. The CDR3 contains 14 residues.